These T cell receptor beta chains were read from a single sample in a study of shared clonotypes between healthy human individuals. Sequencing was performed with immunoSEQ multiplex PCR; in TCRdb, only in-frame clones are kept and a portion is missing. The data contain some 2,100,000 clones, approximately 94% of them singletons. Sequencing was carried out using naive CD8+ T cells from PBMCs. These receptors originate from a man aged 18 to 30 in good health. Some clones in this sample may be carry-over from other donors' samples. The CDR3 runs from the conserved cysteine through the conserved F or W. Each record gives: V gene, D gene, clone size, J gene, CDR3 DNA, CDR3 protein. A D gene is named only where the DNA matches it firmly. Clone size is stated in some rows and not others, as once, few, many or a class when expanded.

TRBV7-9,NA,NA,TRBJ2-1,TGTGCCAGCAGCTCCCGTGCGGGCTTTCCCAATGAGCAGTTCTTC,CASSSRAGFPNEQFF
TRBV28,NA,NA,TRBJ1-2,TGTGCCAGTCACCCCGTTAGGGATGCCTATGGCTACACCTTC,CASHPVRDAYGYTF
TRBV10-3,TRBD2,NA,TRBJ2-6,TGTGCCATCAGTGAGTCGAGGATCCAGCGGGAGGCTATTACTGGGGCCAACGTCCTGACTTTC,CAISESRIQREAITGANVLTF
TRBV2,NA,NA,TRBJ2-7,TGTGCCAGCAGTGAAGGGCAGGGCCTTGACGAGCAGTACTTC,CASSEGQGLDEQYF
TRBV13,NA,NA,TRBJ1-5,TGTGCCAGCAGCTTAGGAGGGCGGACTAGCAATCAGCCCCAGCATTTT,CASSLGGRTSNQPQHF
TRBV11-2,TRBD1,NA,TRBJ2-7,TGTGCCAGCAGCTTTGGGACAGGGGGATTCTCCTACGAGCAGTACTTC,CASSFGTGGFSYEQYF
TRBV6-1,TRBD1,NA,TRBJ1-5,TGTGCCAGCAGGGACAGGGGTGTTCACAATCAGCCCCAGCATTTT,CASRDRGVHNQPQHF
TRBV29-1,TRBD2,NA,TRBJ2-7,TGCAGCGCCGAAGGGACTAGCGGGAGGGCATCCTACGAGCAGTACTTC,CSAEGTSGRASYEQYF
TRBV2,TRBD1,NA,TRBJ1-4,TGTGCCAGCATCGGGGACAGCTTTAATGAAAAACTGTTTTTT,CASIGDSFNEKLFF
TRBV5-8,NA,NA,TRBJ1-5,TGTGCCAGCAGATCCGTACGCAATCAGCCCCAGCATTTT,CASRSVRNQPQHF
TRBV27,TRBD1,NA,TRBJ1-1,TGTGCCAGCAGTTCTCACAGGGGTTTTGCTGAAGCTTTCTTT,CASSSHRGFAEAFF
TRBV29-1,TRBD1,NA,TRBJ1-2,TGCAGCGTGCTAAGGGACAGGGGCAATGGGGGCTATGGCTACACCTTC,CSVLRDRGNGGYGYTF
TRBV5-6,TRBD2,NA,TRBJ2-7,TGTGCCAGCAGCTTGTCGAGACTAGCCCTCGGGGAGCAGTACTTC,CASSLSRLALGEQYF
TRBV27,NA,NA,TRBJ1-1,TGTGCCAGCAGCTCGCTCTTGAACACTGAAGCTTTCTTT,CASSSLLNTEAFF
TRBV9,TRBD1,NA,TRBJ1-5,TGTGCCAGCAGTAGGGCAGGGGGCGCGCAGCCCCAGCATTTT,CASSRAGGAQPQHF
TRBV11-3,NA,once,TRBJ1-1,TGTGCCAGCAGCTCAAGACAGAACACTGAAGCTTTCTTT,CASSSRQNTEAFF
TRBV25-1,NA,NA,TRBJ2-5,TGTGCCAGCAGTGAGACCGGAGGCCAAGAGACCCAGTACTTC,CASSETGGQETQYF
TRBV15,TRBD1,NA,TRBJ2-7,TGTGCCACCAGCGAGGGGGCCGGGACGATCTACGAGCAGTACTTC,CATSEGAGTIYEQYF
TRBV9,NA,NA,TRBJ2-7,TGTGCCAGCAGCGTGGGGGGTTCCTACGAGCAGTACTTC,CASSVGGSYEQYF
TRBV7-8,NA,NA,TRBJ1-4,TGTGCCAGCAGCCCGGTCGGGCAGAATGAAAAACTGTTTTTT,CASSPVGQNEKLFF
TRBV11-3,TRBD2,NA,TRBJ2-3,TGTGCCAGCAGCTTAGGCCCAGGGACTAGCCTAACAGATACGCAGTATTTT,CASSLGPGTSLTDTQYF
TRBV2,TRBD2,NA,TRBJ2-7,TGTGCCAGCAAGCGGGAGGGGGACTTTCGCCACGAGCAGTACTTC,CASKREGDFRHEQYF
TRBV7-9,NA,NA,TRBJ1-5,TGTGCCAGCAGCTTAGAAGGGGGGGCGATCCAGCCCCAGCATTTT,CASSLEGGAIQPQHF
TRBV19,TRBD1,NA,TRBJ2-7,TGTGCCAGTAGTCCCGACAGGGATCGCCACGAGCAGTACTTC,CASSPDRDRHEQYF
TRBV29-1,NA,NA,TRBJ2-5,TGCAGCGTAGAGATTCAGTCCCAAGAGACCCAGTACTTC,CSVEIQSQETQYF
TRBV2,NA,NA,TRBJ1-1,TGTGCCAGCAGTGTTGACCGTCCGTGGGGGGACACTGAAGCTTTCTTT,CASSVDRPWGDTEAFF
TRBV6-6,TRBD2,NA,TRBJ2-5,TGTGCCAGCAGTAACCGCAGACTAGCTGAAGAGACCCAGTACTTC,CASSNRRLAEETQYF
TRBV5-1,NA,NA,TRBJ1-5,TGCGCCTCTGCTCCCTGGGCAAATCAGCCCCAGCATTTT,CASAPWANQPQHF
TRBV7-9,NA,NA,TRBJ1-6,TGTGCCAGCAGGAAAGTGGACTCCACCCTCCACTTT,CASRKVDSTLHF
TRBV4-1,NA,NA,TRBJ2-7,TGCGCCAGCAGCCAAGTCGGGAAGTTGGAGCAGTACTTC,CASSQVGKLEQYF
TRBV29-1,NA,NA,TRBJ2-2,TGCAGCGTTGGGACTGACAGTTATATAACCGGGGAGCTGTTTTTT,CSVGTDSYITGELFF
TRBV5-8,NA,NA,TRBJ2-5,TGTGCCAGCAGCTTGGCGACTAGTACAGAGACCCAGTACTTC,CASSLATSTETQYF
TRBV4-1,NA,NA,TRBJ2-1,TGCGCCAGCAGCCAAGACTGGGGGTTCAATGAGCAGTTCTTC,CASSQDWGFNEQFF
TRBV9,NA,NA,TRBJ2-1,TGTGCCAGCAGCCCAGGGGTTCGTCTAAGCAATGAGCAGTTCTTC,CASSPGVRLSNEQFF
TRBV19,NA,NA,TRBJ1-1,TGTGCCAGTACCCGACTGGGGAACACTGAAGCTTTCTTT,CASTRLGNTEAFF
TRBV27,NA,once,TRBJ2-3,TGTGCCAGCAGTTTATCTACCGGGAGCACAGATACGCAGTATTTT,CASSLSTGSTDTQYF
TRBV7-2,TRBD1,NA,TRBJ1-5,TGTGCCAGCAGCTTACTCAGGGGGCGAGATCAGCCCCAGCATTTT,CASSLLRGRDQPQHF
TRBV28,TRBD1,NA,TRBJ2-7,TGTGCCAGCAGTTCGACCTTGGACAGGGGGCATCACGAGCAGTACTTC,CASSSTLDRGHHEQYF
TRBV7-8,TRBD1,NA,TRBJ1-1,TGTGCCAGCAGCTTAGTTGACAGGGTTGGCACTGAAGCTTTCTTT,CASSLVDRVGTEAFF
TRBV27,NA,NA,TRBJ2-7,TGTGCCAGCAGGGGTTACGAGCAGTACTTC,CASRGYEQYF
TRBV7-9,NA,NA,TRBJ2-3,TGTGCCGGTAGCCTGGGGCGAAGCACAGATACGCAGTATTTT,CAGSLGRSTDTQYF
TRBV19,TRBD1,NA,TRBJ2-7,TGTGCCAGTAGTATTACAGGGGTCCACGAGCAGTACTTC,CASSITGVHEQYF
TRBV28,NA,NA,TRBJ2-7,TGTGCCAGCAGTTTTTCGGGCAGCTTTTCCGAGCAGTACTTC,CASSFSGSFSEQYF
TRBV28,NA,NA,TRBJ1-1,TGTGCCAGCAGTTCCAACAGGGCGCGGGCTACTGAAGCTTTCTTT,CASSSNRARATEAFF
TRBV29-1,NA,NA,TRBJ2-7,TGCAGCGTTGTGCAAGTGGGCAGGGCAACCTCCTACGAGCAGTACTTC,CSVVQVGRATSYEQYF
TRBV7-9,TRBD1,NA,TRBJ2-7,TGTGCCAGCAGCCCACCGGGACAGGACTACTACGAGCAGTACTTC,CASSPPGQDYYEQYF
TRBV7-9,NA,NA,TRBJ2-1,TGTGCCAGCAGCCACCGGGACAGCGGGAGTATTATTAGGAATGAGCAGTTCTTC,CASSHRDSGSIIRNEQFF
TRBV7-9,NA,NA,TRBJ1-5,TGTGCCAGCAGCTTGGGAGGGATCAATCAGCCCCAGCATTTT,CASSLGGINQPQHF
TRBV6-1,NA,NA,TRBJ1-2,TGTGCCAGCAGTGAATACCTGGGGGGAGGCTACACCTTC,CASSEYLGGGYTF
TRBV7-2,TRBD1,NA,TRBJ2-1,TGTGCCAGCAGGCGGGCAGGGGGCTTTCGAAACTCCTACAATGAGCAGTTCTTC,CASRRAGGFRNSYNEQFF
TRBV29-1,NA,NA,TRBJ2-7,TGCAGCGTTGAGGTGACGCAGGCACGCTACGAGCAGTACTTC,CSVEVTQARYEQYF
TRBV7-9,NA,NA,TRBJ1-2,TGTGCCAGCAGCCCCGGGAGAGTTAACTACACCTTC,CASSPGRVNYTF
TRBV2,TRBD1,NA,TRBJ2-2,TGTGCCAGCATCCATTGGACAGGGGAGGCGATCGGGGAGCTGTTTTTT,CASIHWTGEAIGELFF
TRBV29-1,TRBD1,NA,TRBJ2-1,TGCAGCGTTGAAGATCTCCCAGGGGGCAATGAGCAGTTCTTC,CSVEDLPGGNEQFF
TRBV13,TRBD1,NA,TRBJ1-2,TGTGCCAGCAGCTTAGAATCTTCGACAGGGTGGTTGGATGGCTACACCTTC,CASSLESSTGWLDGYTF
TRBV6-5,NA,NA,TRBJ1-1,TGTGCCAGCAGTGACCGGACGGCGGGCGCTGAAGCTTTCTTT,CASSDRTAGAEAFF
TRBV27,NA,NA,TRBJ2-7,TGTGCCAGCAGGGCCGGGGCGGTCTACTACGAGCAGTACTTC,CASRAGAVYYEQYF
TRBV9,NA,NA,TRBJ1-1,TGTGCCAGCAGAGGTAGGGGCACTGAAGCTTTCTTT,CASRGRGTEAFF
TRBV28,TRBD2,NA,TRBJ2-7,TGTGCCAGCAGTTTGGGACTAGCGGGAGTGGGGCAGTACTTC,CASSLGLAGVGQYF